This paragraph covers one TCR beta chain sequence. These data come from a study of CD8 T cells in Susac syndrome. After removal of 4 bases from V and 1 base from J, the junction contained 5 bases not matched to a gene. The CDR3 runs to 15 residues. The germline CDR1 and CDR2 sequences are MNHEY and SVGEGT. An input of about 0.45 to 1 ug of RNA was subjected to reverse transcription using random hexamers. TCRdb fed the immunoSEQ multiplex PCR reads into MiXCR, producing one record per CDR3 protein. Of roughly 200,000 distinct CDR3 sequences in the sample, roughly 95% are singletons; the top ten hold less than 0.12%.

The J gene is TRBJ2-5, the V gene TRBV6-2 or TRBV6-3; 8 positions agree with TRBD2. This clonotype was sampled from a human donor in good health. Material: CD4+ T cells from PBMCs. CDR3: CASSSGLAFQETQYF. CDR3 DNA: TGTGCCAGCAGTTCCGGACTAGCTTTCCAAGAGACCCAGTACTTC.